This T cell receptor beta chain was obtained from a study of CD8 T cells in ankylosing spondylitis. V lost 3 bases to trimming and J lost 2 bases, with 11 bases between them. The CDR3 contains 14 residues. Study conclusions and caveats: With a CD8+ phenotype, disease-linked clones were relatively rare in peripheral blood. A number of the motif variants had already been described in reactive arthritis synovial fluid and blood.

Quantitative barcoded 5'-RACE was used to prepare TCR beta libraries. A single record per CDR3 protein comes from TCRdb applying MiXCR to the 5' RACE reads. This sample has more than 150,000 distinct CDR3 sequences, with 18% found just once. Many counts were recorded for this clonotype. Its antigen is undetermined. The rearrangement joins TRBV12-3 or TRBV12-4 to TRBJ2-7, with D perhaps given as TRBD1 or TRBD2 (5 bases each). This TCR was sampled from a male donor under 30 with ankylosing spondylitis or in good health (not recorded which). Sequencing used blood, either unsorted or a sorted T cell fraction (not recorded which). The CDR3 protein is CASSFLGPTYEQYF. The CDR3 DNA reads TGTGCCAGCAGTTTTTTGGGACCCACCTACGAGCAGTACTTC.